This entry features one TCR beta chain sequence. Its target is not known. Libraries were prepared by immunoSEQ multiplex PCR; TCRdb keeps only in-frame clonotypes and omits some of them. The data contain tens of thousands of clones, roughly 81% of them singletons. This entry comes from a study of STAT5B mutations in CD4+ large granular lymphocyte leukemia. Notes on the study in general: Approximately 25% of private leukemic clonotypes occurred rarely in other patients' non-leukemic repertoires.

The ends lost 7 bases at V and 6 bases at J; junction bases unmatched: 4. CDR1 and CDR2 (germline): SNHLY, FYNNEI. The CDR3 contains 14 residues. The source is a human donor in good health. The gene calls are TRBV2 and TRBJ2-2; 11 bases map to TRBD1. The sample consisted of CD4+ T cells from blood buffy coats. CDR3 region: CASKRTGGPGELFF. The CDR3 DNA is TGTGCCAGCAAGAGGACAGGGGGCCCCGGGGAGCTGTTTTTT.